This TCR beta chain is from a study of T cell repertoires in cytomegalovirus infection. Germline V gene sequence: CDR1 SGHVS, CDR2 FQNEAQ. This CDR3 contains 15 residues. The J segment lost 0 bases and the V segment lost 4 bases, leaving 2 bases of the junction unmatched. TCRdb called the reads again in MiXCR, with one record for every CDR3 protein. This sample carries fewer than 1,000,000 distinct CDR3 sequences, roughly 30% of them seen once, and the ten largest clones take around an eighth. This clonotype was seen repeatedly, ten times or more. Its antigen is undetermined. This chain links TRBV7-8 with TRBJ1-2; TRBD1 agrees at 10 bases. The material sequenced was cultured CD8+ T cells from PBMCs, taken from culture after CMV antigen stimulation. This sequence originates from a human donor in good health (CMV status not recorded). Some clones in this sample may be carry-over from other donors' samples. The CDR3 DNA follows: TGTGCCAGCAGCTGGGGACAGGGGCCTAACTATGGCTACACCTTC. Translating it yields CASSWGQGPNYGYTF. The full variable domain, in which reference TRBV7-8 and TRBJ1-2 provide the parts outside the CDR3, is GAGVSQSPRYKVAKRGQDVALRCDPISGHVSLFWYQQALGQGPEFLTYFQNEAQLDKSGLPSDRFFAERPEGSVSTLKIQRTQQEDSAVYLCASSWGQGPNYGYTFGSGTRLTVV.